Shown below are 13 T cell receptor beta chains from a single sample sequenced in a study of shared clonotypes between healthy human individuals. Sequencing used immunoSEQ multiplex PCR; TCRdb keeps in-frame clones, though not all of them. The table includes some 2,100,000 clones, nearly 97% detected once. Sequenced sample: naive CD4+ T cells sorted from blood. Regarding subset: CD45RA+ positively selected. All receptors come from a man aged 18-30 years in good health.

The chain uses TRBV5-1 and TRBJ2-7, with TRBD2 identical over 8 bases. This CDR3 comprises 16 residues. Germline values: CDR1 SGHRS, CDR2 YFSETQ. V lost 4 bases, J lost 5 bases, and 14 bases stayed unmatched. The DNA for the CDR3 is TGCGCCAGCAGCAACCATGCGACCGGGGGGGCCAACGAGCAGTACTTC. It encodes CASSNHATGGANEQYF.

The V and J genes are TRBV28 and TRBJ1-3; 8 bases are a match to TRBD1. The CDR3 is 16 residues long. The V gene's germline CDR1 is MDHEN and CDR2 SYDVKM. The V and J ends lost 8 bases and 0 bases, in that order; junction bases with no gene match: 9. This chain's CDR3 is CASLRTGTISGNTIYF. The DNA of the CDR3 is TGTGCCAGCCTACGGACAGGGACCATCTCTGGAAACACCATATATTTT. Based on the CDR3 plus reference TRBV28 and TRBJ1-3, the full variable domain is DVKVTQSSRYLVKRTGEKVFLECVQDMDHENMFWYRQDPGLGLRLIYFSYDVKMKEKGDIPEGYSVSREKKERFSLILESASTNQTSMYLCASLRTGTISGNTIYFGEGSWLTVV.

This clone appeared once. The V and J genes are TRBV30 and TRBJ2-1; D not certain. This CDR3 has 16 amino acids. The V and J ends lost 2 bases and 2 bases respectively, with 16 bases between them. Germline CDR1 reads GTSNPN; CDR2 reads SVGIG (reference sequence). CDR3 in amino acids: CAWSTATFAPYNEQFF. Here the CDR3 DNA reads TGTGCCTGGAGTACCGCGACATTTGCCCCCTACAATGAGCAGTTCTTC.

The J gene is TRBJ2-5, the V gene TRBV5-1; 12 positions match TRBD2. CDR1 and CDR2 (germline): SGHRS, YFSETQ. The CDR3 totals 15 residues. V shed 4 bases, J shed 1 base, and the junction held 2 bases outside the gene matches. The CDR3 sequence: CASSKTSGGQETQYF. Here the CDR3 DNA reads TGCGCCAGCAGCAAGACTAGCGGGGGCCAAGAGACCCAGTACTTC.

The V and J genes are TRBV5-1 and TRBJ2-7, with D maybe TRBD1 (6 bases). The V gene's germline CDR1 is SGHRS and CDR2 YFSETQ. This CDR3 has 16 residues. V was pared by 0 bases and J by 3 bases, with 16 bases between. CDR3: CASSLASGTILYEQYF. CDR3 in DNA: TGCGCCAGCAGCTTGGCCTCCGGGACAATTCTCTACGAGCAGTACTTC.

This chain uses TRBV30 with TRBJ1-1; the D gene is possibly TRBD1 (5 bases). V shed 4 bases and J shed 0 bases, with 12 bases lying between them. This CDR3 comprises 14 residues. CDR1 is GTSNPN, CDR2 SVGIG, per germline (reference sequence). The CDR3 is CAWTAGLMNTEAFF. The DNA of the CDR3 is TGTGCCTGGACCGCGGGGCTGATGAACACTGAAGCTTTCTTT.

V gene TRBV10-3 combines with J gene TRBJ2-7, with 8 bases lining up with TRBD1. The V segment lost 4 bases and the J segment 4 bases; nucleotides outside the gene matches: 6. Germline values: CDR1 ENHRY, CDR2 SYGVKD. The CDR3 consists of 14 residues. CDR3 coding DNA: TGTGCCATCAGTGCCGGGACAGGAGAGTACGAGCAGTACTTC. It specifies CAISAGTGEYEQYF.

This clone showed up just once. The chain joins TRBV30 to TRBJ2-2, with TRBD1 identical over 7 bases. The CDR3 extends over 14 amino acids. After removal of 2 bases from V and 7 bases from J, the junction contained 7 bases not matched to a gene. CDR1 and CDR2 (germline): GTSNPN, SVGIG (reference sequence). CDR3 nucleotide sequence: TGTGCCTGGAGTCCAACCAGGGGGTTCGGGGAGCTGTTTTTT. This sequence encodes CAWSPTRGFGELFF. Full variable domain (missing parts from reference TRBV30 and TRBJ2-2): SQTIHQWPATLVQPVGSPLSLECTVEGTSNPNLYWYRQAAGRGLQLLFYSVGIGQISSEVPQNLSASRPQDRQFILSSKKLLLSDSGFYLCAWSPTRGFGELFFGEGSRLTVL.

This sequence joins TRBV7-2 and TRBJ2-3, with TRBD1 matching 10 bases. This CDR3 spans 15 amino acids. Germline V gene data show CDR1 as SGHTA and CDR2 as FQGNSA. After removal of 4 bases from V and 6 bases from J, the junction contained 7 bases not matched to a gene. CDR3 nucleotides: TGTGCCAGCAGCTCGTCGGGACAGGGGAGGGATACGCAGTATTTT. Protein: CASSSSGQGRDTQYF. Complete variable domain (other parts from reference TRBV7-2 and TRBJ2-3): GAGVSQSPSNKVTEKGKDVELRCDPISGHTALYWYRQSLGQGLEFLIYFQGNSAPDKSGLPSDRFSAERTGGSVSTLTIQRTQQEDSAVYLCASSSSGQGRDTQYFGPGTRLTVL.

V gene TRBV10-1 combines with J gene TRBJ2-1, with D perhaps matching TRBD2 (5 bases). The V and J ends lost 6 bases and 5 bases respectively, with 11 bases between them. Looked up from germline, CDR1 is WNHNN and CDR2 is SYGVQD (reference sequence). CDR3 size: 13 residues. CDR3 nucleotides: TGCGCCAGCAGCTTGCGGGCCGACAATGAGCAGTTCTTC. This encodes CASSLRADNEQFF.

The CDR3 reads CASSLDLAPGTGELFF. In nucleotides, the CDR3 is TGTGCCAGCAGCTTAGATCTGGCCCCGGGCACCGGGGAGCTGTTTTTT. The V call is TRBV11-2, the J call TRBJ2-2; D unclear. The length of the CDR3 is 16 residues. The V and J ends lost 0 bases and 4 bases respectively, with 12 bases between them. Germline assignment: CDR1 SGHAT and CDR2 FQNNGV.

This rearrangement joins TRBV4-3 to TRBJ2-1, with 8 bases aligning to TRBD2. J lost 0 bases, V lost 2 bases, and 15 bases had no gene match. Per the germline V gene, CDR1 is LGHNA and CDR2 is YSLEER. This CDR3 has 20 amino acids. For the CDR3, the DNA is TGCGCCAGCAGCCAATCTGCTAGCGGGTTCGGGAGAAGCTCCTACAATGAGCAGTTCTTC. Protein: CASSQSASGFGRSSYNEQFF.

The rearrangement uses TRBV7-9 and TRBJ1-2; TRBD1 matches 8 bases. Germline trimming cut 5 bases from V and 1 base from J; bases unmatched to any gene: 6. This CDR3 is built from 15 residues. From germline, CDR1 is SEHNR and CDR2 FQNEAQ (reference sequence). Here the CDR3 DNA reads TGTGCCAGCAGCCCTGGGACAGGCGTTAACTATGGCTACACCTTC. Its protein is CASSPGTGVNYGYTF. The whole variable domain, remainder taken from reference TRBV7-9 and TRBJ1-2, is DTGVSQNPRHKITKRGQNVTFRCDPISEHNRLYWYRQTLGQGPEFLTYFQNEAQLEKSRLLSDRFSAERPKGSFSTLEIQRTEQGDSAMYLCASSPGTGVNYGYTFGSGTRLTVV.